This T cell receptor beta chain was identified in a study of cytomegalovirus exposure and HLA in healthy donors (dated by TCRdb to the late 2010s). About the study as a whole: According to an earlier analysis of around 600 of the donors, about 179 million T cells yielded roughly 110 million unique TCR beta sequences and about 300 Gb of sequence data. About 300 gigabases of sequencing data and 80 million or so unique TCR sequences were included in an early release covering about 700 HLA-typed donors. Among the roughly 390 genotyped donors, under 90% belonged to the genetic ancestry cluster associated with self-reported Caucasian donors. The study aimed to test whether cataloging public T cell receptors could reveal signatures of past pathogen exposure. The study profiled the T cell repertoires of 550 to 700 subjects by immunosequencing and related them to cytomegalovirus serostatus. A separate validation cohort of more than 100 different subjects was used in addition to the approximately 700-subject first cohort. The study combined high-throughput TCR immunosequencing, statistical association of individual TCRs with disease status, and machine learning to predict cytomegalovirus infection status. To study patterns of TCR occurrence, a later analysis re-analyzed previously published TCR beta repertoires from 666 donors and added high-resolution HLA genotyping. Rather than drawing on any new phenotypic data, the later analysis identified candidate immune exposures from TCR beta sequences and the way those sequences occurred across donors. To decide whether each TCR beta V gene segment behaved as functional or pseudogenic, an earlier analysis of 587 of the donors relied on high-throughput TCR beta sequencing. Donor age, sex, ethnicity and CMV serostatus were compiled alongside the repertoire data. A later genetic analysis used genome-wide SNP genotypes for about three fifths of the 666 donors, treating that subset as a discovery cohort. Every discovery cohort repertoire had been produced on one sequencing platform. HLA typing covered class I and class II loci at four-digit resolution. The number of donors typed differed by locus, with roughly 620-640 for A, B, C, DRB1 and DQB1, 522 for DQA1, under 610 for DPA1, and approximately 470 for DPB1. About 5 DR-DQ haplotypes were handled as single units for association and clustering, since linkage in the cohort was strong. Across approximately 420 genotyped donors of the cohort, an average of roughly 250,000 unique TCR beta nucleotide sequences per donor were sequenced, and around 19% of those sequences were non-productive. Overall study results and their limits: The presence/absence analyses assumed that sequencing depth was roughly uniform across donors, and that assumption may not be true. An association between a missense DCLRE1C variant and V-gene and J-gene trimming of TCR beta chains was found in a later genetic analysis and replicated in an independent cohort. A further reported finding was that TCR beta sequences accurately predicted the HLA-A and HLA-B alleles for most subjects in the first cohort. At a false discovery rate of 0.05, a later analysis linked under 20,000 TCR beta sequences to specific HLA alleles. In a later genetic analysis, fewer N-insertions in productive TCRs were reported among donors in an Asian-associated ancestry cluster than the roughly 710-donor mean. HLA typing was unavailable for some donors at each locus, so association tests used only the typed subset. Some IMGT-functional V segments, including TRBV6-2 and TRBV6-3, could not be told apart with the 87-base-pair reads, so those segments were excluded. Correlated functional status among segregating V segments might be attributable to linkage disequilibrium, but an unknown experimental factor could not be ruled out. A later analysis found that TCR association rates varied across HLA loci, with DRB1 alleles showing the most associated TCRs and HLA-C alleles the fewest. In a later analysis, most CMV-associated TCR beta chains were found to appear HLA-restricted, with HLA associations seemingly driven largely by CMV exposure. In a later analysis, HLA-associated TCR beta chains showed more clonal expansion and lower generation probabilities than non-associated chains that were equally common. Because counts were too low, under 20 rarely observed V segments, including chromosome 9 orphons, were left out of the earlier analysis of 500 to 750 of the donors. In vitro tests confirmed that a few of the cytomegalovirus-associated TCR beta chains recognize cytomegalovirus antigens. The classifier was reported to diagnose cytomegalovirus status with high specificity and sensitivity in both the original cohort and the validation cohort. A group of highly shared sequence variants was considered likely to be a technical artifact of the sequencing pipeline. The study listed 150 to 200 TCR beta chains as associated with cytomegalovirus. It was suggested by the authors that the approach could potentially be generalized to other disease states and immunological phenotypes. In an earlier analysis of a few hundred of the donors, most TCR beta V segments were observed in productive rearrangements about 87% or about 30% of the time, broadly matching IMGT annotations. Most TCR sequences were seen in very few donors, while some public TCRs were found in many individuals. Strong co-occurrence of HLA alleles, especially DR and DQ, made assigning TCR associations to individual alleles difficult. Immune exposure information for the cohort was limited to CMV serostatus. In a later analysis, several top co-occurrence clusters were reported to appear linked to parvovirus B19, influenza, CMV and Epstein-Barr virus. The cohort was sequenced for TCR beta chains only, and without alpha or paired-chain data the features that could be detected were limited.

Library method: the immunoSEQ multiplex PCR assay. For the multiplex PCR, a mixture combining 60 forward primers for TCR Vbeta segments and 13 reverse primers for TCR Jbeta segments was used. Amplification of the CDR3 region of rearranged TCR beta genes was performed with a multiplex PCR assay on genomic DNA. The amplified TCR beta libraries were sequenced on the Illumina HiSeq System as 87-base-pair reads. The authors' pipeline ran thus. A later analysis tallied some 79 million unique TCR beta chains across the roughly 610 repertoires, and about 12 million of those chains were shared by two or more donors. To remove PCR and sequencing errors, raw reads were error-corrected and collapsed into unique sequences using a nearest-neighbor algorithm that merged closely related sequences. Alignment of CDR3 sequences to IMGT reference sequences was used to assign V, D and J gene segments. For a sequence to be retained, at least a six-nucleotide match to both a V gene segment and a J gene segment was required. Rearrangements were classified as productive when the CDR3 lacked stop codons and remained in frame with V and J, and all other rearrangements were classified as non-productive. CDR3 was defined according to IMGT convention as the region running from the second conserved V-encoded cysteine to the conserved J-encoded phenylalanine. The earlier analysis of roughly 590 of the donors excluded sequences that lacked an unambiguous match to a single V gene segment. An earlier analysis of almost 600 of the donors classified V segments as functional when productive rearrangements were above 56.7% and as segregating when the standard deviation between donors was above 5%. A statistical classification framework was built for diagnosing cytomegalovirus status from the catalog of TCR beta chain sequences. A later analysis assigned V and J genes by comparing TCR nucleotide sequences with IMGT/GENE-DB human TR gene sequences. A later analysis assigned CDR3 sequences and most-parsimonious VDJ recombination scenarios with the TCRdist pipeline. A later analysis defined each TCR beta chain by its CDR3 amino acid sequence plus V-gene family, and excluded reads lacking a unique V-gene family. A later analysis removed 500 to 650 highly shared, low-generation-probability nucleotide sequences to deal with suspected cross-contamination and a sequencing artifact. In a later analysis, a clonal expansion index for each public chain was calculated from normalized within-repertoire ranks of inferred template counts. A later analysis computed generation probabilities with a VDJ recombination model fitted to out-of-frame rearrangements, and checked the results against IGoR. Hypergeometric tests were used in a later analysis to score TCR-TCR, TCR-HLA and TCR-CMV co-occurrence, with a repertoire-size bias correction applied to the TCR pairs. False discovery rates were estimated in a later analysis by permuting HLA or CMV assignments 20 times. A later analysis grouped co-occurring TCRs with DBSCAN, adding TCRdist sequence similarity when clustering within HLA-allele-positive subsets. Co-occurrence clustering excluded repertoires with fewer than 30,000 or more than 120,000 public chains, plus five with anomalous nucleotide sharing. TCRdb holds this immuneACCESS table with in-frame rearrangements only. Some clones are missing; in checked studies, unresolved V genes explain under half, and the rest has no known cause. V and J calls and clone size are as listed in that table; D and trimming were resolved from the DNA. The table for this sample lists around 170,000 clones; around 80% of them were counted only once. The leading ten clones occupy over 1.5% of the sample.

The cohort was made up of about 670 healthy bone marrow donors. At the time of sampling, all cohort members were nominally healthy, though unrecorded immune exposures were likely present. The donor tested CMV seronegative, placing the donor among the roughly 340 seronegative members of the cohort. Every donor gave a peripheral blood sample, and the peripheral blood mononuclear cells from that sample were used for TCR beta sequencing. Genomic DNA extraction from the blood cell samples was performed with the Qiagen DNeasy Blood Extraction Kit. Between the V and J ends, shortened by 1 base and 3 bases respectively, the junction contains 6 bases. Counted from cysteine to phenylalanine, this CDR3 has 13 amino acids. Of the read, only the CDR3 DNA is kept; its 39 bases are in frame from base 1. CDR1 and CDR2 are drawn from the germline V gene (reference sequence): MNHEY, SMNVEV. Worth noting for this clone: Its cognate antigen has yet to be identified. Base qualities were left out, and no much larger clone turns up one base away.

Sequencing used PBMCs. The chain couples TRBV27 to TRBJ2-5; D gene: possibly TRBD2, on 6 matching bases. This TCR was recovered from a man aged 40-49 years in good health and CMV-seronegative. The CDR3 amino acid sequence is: CASSLWGEETQYF. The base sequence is TGTGCCAGCAGTTTATGGGGGGAAGAGACCCAGTACTTC.